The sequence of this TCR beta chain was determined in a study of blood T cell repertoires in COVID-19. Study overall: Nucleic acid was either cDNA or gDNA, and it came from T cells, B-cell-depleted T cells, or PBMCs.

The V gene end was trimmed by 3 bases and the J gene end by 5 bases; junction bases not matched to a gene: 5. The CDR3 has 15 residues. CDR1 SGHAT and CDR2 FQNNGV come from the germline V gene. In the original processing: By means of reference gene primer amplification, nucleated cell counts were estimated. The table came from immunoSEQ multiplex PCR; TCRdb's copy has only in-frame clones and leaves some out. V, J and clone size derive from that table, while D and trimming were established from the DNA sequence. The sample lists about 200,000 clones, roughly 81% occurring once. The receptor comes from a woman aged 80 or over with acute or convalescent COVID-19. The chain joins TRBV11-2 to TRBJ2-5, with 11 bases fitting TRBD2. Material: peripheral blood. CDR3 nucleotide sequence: TGTGCCAGCAGCTTTACTAGCGGGAGACAGGAGACCCAGTACTTC. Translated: CASSFTSGRQETQYF. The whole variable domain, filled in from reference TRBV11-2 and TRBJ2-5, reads EAGVAQSPRYKIIEKRQSVAFWCNPISGHATLYWYQQILGQGPKLLIQFQNNGVVDDSQLPKDRFSAERLKGVDSTLKIQPAKLEDSAVYLCASSFTSGRQETQYFGPGTRLLVL.